The text below deals with one TCR beta chain. The assay was immunoSEQ multiplex PCR, and TCRdb's table has in-frame clones only and misses some. The data hold some 28,000 clones, with roughly 78% observed a single time. This record comes from a study of early stage breast cancer tumors. J lost 2 bases, V lost 3 bases, and 12 bases had no gene match. Germline values: CDR1 GTSNPN, CDR2 SVGIG (reference sequence). The CDR3 is 16 amino acids. Sequencing input: blood. The chain employs TRBV30 and TRBJ2-7, with 8 bases fitting TRBD1. The clonotype was recovered from a person in their sixties with breast cancer. The CDR3 here is CAWRKRSGTGAYEQYF. For the CDR3, the DNA is TGTGCCTGGAGGAAACGCTCCGGGACAGGCGCCTACGAGCAGTACTTC. Full variable domain (missing parts from reference TRBV30 and TRBJ2-7): SQTIHQWPATLVQPVGSPLSLECTVEGTSNPNLYWYRQAAGRGLQLLFYSVGIGQISSEVPQNLSASRPQDRQFILSSKKLLLSDSGFYLCAWRKRSGTGAYEQYFGPGTRLTVT.